Presented here are 23 T cell receptor beta chains from one specimen sequenced in a study of cytomegalovirus exposure and HLA in healthy donors. The study ran its PCR with 60 Vbeta and 13 Jbeta primers. The table came from immunoSEQ multiplex PCR; TCRdb's copy has only in-frame clones and leaves some out. Among 95,000 to 150,000 clones, 75% to 90% were seen once, and the ten largest hold under 2.5%. What was sequenced was PBMCs. These receptors came from a man younger than 45 in good health and CMV-seronegative.

The chain carries TRBV5-6 and TRBJ1-5; unclear D gene. This CDR3 spans 16 amino acids. Trimming cost V 0 bases and J 0 bases, with 10 bases left between them. The germline gives CDR1 SGHDT, CDR2 YYEEEE. CDR3 in amino acids: CASSLAGFHSNQPQHF. The CDR3 coding sequence is TGTGCCAGCAGCTTGGCGGGGTTCCATAGCAATCAGCCCCAGCATTTT.

The rearrangement links TRBV7-9 to TRBJ1-1; weak D call: TRBD1 (5 bases). V was pared by 8 bases and J by 1 base, with 11 bases between. The CDR3 is 13 amino acids. CDR1 is SEHNR, CDR2 FQNEAQ, per germline (reference sequence). The CDR3 DNA reads TGTGCCAGCCTGACAGTACCGAACACTGAAGCTTTCTTT. Its translation is CASLTVPNTEAFF.

The chain is built from TRBV10-1 and TRBJ2-1; TRBD2 agrees at 13 bases. After removal of 4 bases from V and 0 bases from J, the junction contained 9 bases not matched to a gene. CDR3 length equals 19 residues. Per the germline V gene, CDR1 is WNHNN and CDR2 is SYGVQD (reference sequence). CDR3: CASSARLTSGGISYNEQFF. The CDR3 DNA is TGCGCCAGCAGTGCCCGCCTGACTAGCGGGGGGATCTCCTACAATGAGCAGTTCTTC.

This chain uses TRBV30 with TRBJ2-3; no clear D gene. The length of the CDR3 is 13 residues. V lost 0 bases to trimming and J lost 4 bases, with 8 bases between them. The germline CDR1 and CDR2 sequences are GTSNPN and SVGIG (reference sequence). The CDR3 nucleotides are TGTGCCTGGAGTGTGGTAGTAGCAGATACGCAGTATTTT. Translating it yields CAWSVVVADTQYF.

This chain links TRBV23-1 with TRBJ2-7, with D perhaps matching TRBD1 (5 bases). TRBV23-1 is an open reading frame, and its role is uncertain. This CDR3 spans 13 amino acids. Trimming took 8 bases from V and 2 from J, leaving 13 bases between them. CDR3 bases: TGCGCCAGCCCCAGGGAAAAACCCTACGAGCAGTACTTC. Amino acids: CASPREKPYEQYF.

CDR3 amino acids: CASSVVGWRRERNTGELFF. The DNA of the CDR3 is TGTGCCAGCAGCGTAGTCGGGTGGAGGAGGGAGCGAAACACCGGGGAGCTGTTTTTT. The chain combines TRBV9 with TRBJ2-2; perhaps TRBD2 as D (6 bases). This CDR3 is built from 19 residues. Germline lookup yields CDR1 SGDLS and CDR2 YYNGEE. V was trimmed by 0 bases and J by 2 bases, leaving 20 bases between them.

The chain recombines TRBV6-6 with TRBJ2-1; TRBD2 matches 7 bases. Looked up from germline, CDR1 is MNHNY and CDR2 is SVGAGI (reference sequence). The CDR3 spans 16 residues. V was clipped by 5 bases and J by 6 bases; unmatched bases: 13. The CDR3 spells CASSRLERGWGNEQFF. The CDR3 DNA follows: TGTGCCAGCAGTCGCTTAGAGCGGGGATGGGGCAATGAGCAGTTCTTC.

The chain combines TRBV5-1 with TRBJ2-1, with D possibly matching TRBD2 (6 bases). Germline V gene sequence: CDR1 SGHRS, CDR2 YFSETQ. The CDR3 has 15 amino acids. V was clipped by 4 bases and J by 0 bases, with 11 bases between them. CDR3 DNA: TGCGCCAGCAGCCGGGACGGGAGCTCCTACAATGAGCAGTTCTTC. Translation: CASSRDGSSYNEQFF. The variable domain in full, completed from reference TRBV5-1 and TRBJ2-1, reads KAGVTQTPRYLIKTRGQQVTLSCSPISGHRSVSWYQQTPGQGLQFLFEYFSETQRNKGNFPGRFSGRQFSNSRSEMNVSTLELGDSALYLCASSRDGSSYNEQFFGPGTRLTVL.

This clone appeared a single time. The chain has TRBV5-8 and TRBJ2-1; possibly TRBD2 for D (8 bases). The CDR3 has 15 amino acids. The V and J ends lost 2 bases and 7 bases respectively, with 16 bases between them. Per germline, CDR1 SGHTS and CDR2 YDEGEE. The CDR3 bases are TGTGCCAGCAGCTTCGGGAGGGGGCGCAGGAATGAGCAGTTCTTC. Its protein product is CASSFGRGRRNEQFF.

The chain recombines TRBV5-4 with TRBJ2-3; 9 bases agree with TRBD2. Germline lookup yields CDR1 SGHNT and CDR2 YYREEE (reference sequence). V dropped 3 bases and J dropped 3; count of bases not matched to a gene: 5. This CDR3 has 15 residues. Here the CDR3 DNA reads TGTGCCAGCAGCTCTGCTAGCGGGGATACAGATACGCAGTATTTT. Translated: CASSSASGDTDTQYF.

This chain connects TRBV2 to TRBJ1-5; TRBD1 matches 7 bases. The CDR3 totals 14 residues. V lost 3 bases, J lost 4 bases, and 3 bases stayed unmatched. Germline CDR1 is SNHLY and CDR2 is FYNNEI. The CDR3, as DNA: TGTGCCAGCAGTGAGGAGGACAGGAATCAGCCCCAGCATTTT. This sequence encodes CASSEEDRNQPQHF.

The rearrangement links TRBV28 to TRBJ1-5; 7 nucleotides agree with TRBD1. With V trimmed by 6 bases and J by 5 bases, 4 bases remained unmatched. CDR1 is MDHEN and CDR2 is SYDVKM in the germline V gene. The CDR3 covers 13 residues. CDR3 sequence (DNA): TGTGCCAGCAGAACGACAGGGTATCAGCCCCAGCATTTT. Amino acids: CASRTTGYQPQHF.

This clone was seen only a few times. The V call is TRBV7-9, the J call TRBJ2-7, with 8 positions matching TRBD1. Trimming at V came to 5 bases and at J to 2 bases, leaving 17 bases not matched to a gene. The CDR3 contains 18 residues. Germline-derived CDR1 and CDR2 are SEHNR and FQNEAQ (reference sequence). The CDR3 DNA reads TGTGCCAGCAGCCCTCTCTCGCGATGGGACAGGCGAACCTACGAGCAGTACTTC. This translates into CASSPLSRWDRRTYEQYF.

The genes are TRBV4-2 and TRBJ2-3; 16 nucleotides align to TRBD2. The CDR3 covers 18 residues. Per the germline V gene, CDR1 is LGHNA and CDR2 is YNFKEQ. V was pared by 3 bases and J by 3 bases, with 6 bases of the junction left unmatched. The CDR3 nucleotides read TGTGCCAGCAGCCAGGGACTAGCGGGGGGGCCCGGGACAGATACGCAGTATTTT. Encoded protein: CASSQGLAGGPGTDTQYF.

The rearrangement links TRBV2 to TRBJ2-5; D possibly corresponds to TRBD1 (5 bases). The CDR3 length is 14 residues. The V end was cut by 4 bases, the J end by 6 bases, with 15 bases between. Per the germline V gene, CDR1 is SNHLY and CDR2 is FYNNEI. This CDR3 reads CASSGMQGTKTQYF. The CDR3 DNA reads as TGTGCCAGCAGTGGTATGCAGGGTACCAAGACCCAGTACTTC. The full variable domain, completed using reference TRBV2 and TRBJ2-5, is EPEVTQTPSHQVTQMGQEVILRCVPISNHLYFYWYRQILGQKVEFLVSFYNNEISEKSEIFDDQFSVERPDGSNFTLKIRSTKLEDSAMYFCASSGMQGTKTQYFGPGTRLLVL.

The chain links TRBV15 to TRBJ1-6; TRBD1 aligns across 8 bases. Germline lookup yields CDR1 LNHNV and CDR2 YYDKDF (reference sequence). CDR3 length equals 16 residues. V shed 2 bases and J 9 bases; nucleotides not matched to a gene: 9. The chain's CDR3 is CATSRSRDRFGSPLHF. CDR3 sequence (DNA): TGTGCCACCAGCAGATCTCGGGACAGGTTTGGTTCACCCCTCCACTTT.

This chain joins TRBV5-4 and TRBJ2-7; 7 nucleotides match TRBD1. With 2 bases clipped from V and 7 bases from J, the junction kept 6 bases outside the gene matches. This CDR3 region has 13 residues. CDR1 is SGHNT and CDR2 is YYREEE in the germline V gene (reference sequence). In DNA, the CDR3 is TGTGCCAGCAGCTTAGACAGGGAGAGGGAGCAGTACTTC. Translated, it gives CASSLDREREQYF.

Regarding this clone: An end of the junction differs from the germline gene, which may be a read error. This rearrangement joins TRBV5-4 to TRBJ2-4; D possibly corresponds to TRBD2 (6 bases). Germline CDR1 reads SGHNT; CDR2 reads YYREEE (reference sequence). This CDR3 has 16 residues. CDR3 sequence (DNA): TGTGCCAGCAGCGCCGAGGGAGGAGGGTACAAAAACAGTCAGTACTTC. It codes for CASSAEGGGYKNSQYF.

This clone was detected only a few times. The chain joins TRBV9 to TRBJ2-5; maybe TRBD1 (5 bases). Trimming left V 4 bases short and J 5 bases short, with 6 bases between. The length of the CDR3 is 11 residues. Germline CDR1 reads SGDLS; CDR2 reads YYNGEE. The CDR3 reads CASSSGETQYF. The CDR3 region has the DNA TGTGCCAGCAGCTCAGGGGAGACCCAGTACTTC.

The V and J genes are TRBV15 and TRBJ1-4; 9 nucleotides line up with TRBD1. The CDR3 extends over 16 amino acids. CDR1 LNHNV and CDR2 YYDKDF come from the germline V gene (reference sequence). J gave up 7 bases and V 3 bases, and 9 bases lay outside the gene matches. CDR3 protein: CATSRGTGGLGEKLFF. CDR3 DNA sequence: TGTGCCACCAGCAGGGGAACAGGGGGCCTTGGTGAAAAACTGTTTTTT.

V usage is TRBV6-1 and J usage is TRBJ1-3; 9 bases align to TRBD1. The V gene's germline CDR1 is MNHNS and CDR2 SASEGT. With V trimmed by 7 bases and J by 2 bases, 6 bases remained unmatched. The CDR3 loop spans 15 amino acids. CDR3 amino acids: CASTRDRDPGNTIYF. Written as DNA, the CDR3 is TGTGCCAGCACCCGGGACAGGGACCCTGGAAACACCATATATTTT.

The chain combines TRBV4-3 with TRBJ1-2, with 8 bases identical to TRBD1. This CDR3 is built from 17 residues. Germline assignment: CDR1 LGHNA and CDR2 YSLEER. The J segment lost 0 bases and the V segment lost 0 bases, leaving 6 bases of the junction unmatched. The CDR3 nucleotides are TGCGCCAGCAGCCAAGAAATACAGGGGGTCACTAACTATGGCTACACCTTC. Translated, it gives CASSQEIQGVTNYGYTF.

This clone was observed a handful of times. Germline is not matched at one junction end, which may reflect a read error. V is TRBV28 and J is TRBJ2-3, with 8 positions matching TRBD2. Per germline, CDR1 MDHEN and CDR2 SYDVKM. The CDR3 loop spans 15 amino acids. The CDR3 region is CTSSLPGGAKDTQYF. CDR3 nucleotides: TGTACCAGCAGTCTACCGGGGGGGGCCAAAGATACGCAGTATTTT.